One and the same sample provided the 2 T cell receptor beta chains below, sequenced in a study of T-cell memory formation after mild COVID-19. A single record per CDR3 protein comes from TCRdb applying MiXCR to the 5' RACE reads. The profile covers about 180,000 distinct CDR3 sequences, with 16% appearing a single time and about 1.9% taken by the ten largest. The material sequenced was PBMCs or a T cell subset sorted from them (not recorded which). These receptors all come from an adult woman who had mild COVID-19 (a few samples of this study predate the infection). Cell type and time point are not known.

This sequence joins TRBV20-1 and TRBJ1-1; weak D call: TRBD1 (6 bases). Trimming cost V 6 bases and J 0 bases, with 11 bases left between them. CDR1 and CDR2 (germline): DFQATT, SNEGSKA (reference sequence). This CDR3 spans 13 amino acids. The CDR3 bases are TGCAGTGCGGCCACAGGGTTGAACACTGAAGCTTTCTTT. Translating it yields CSAATGLNTEAFF.

V usage is TRBV7-2 and J usage is TRBJ2-5; D assignment may be TRBD1 or TRBD2 (5 bases each). V was shortened by 3 bases and J by 0 bases, with 8 bases between the two germline ends. Germline assignment: CDR1 SGHTA and CDR2 FQGNSA. CDR3 length equals 14 residues. CDR3 DNA sequence: TGTGCCAGCAGCTTGTCGGGACACCAAGAGACCCAGTACTTC. This encodes CASSLSGHQETQYF.